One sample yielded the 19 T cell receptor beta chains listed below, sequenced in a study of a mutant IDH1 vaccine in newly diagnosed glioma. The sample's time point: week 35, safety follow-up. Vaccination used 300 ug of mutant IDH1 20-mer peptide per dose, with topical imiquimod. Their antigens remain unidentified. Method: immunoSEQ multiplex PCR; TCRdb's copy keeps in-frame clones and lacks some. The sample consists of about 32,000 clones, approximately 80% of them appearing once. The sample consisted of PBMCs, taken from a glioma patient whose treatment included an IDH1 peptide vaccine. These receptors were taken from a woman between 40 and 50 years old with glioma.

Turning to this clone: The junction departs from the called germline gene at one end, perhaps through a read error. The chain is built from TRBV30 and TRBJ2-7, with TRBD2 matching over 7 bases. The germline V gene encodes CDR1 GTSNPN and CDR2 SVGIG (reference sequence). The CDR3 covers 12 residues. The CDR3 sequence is CAWSGGGGSIHF. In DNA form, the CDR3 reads TGTGCCTGGAGTGGGGGGGGAGGGTCAATACACTTC.

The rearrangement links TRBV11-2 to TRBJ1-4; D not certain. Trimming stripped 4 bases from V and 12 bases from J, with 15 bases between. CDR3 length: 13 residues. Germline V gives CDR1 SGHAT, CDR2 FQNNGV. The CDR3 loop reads CASSSHPGVELFF. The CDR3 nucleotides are TGTGCCAGCAGCTCTCATCCGGGTGTGGAACTGTTTTTT.

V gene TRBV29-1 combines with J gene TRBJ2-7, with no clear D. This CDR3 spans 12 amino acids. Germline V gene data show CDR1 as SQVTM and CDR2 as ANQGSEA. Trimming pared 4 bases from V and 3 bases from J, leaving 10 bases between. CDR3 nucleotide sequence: TGCAGCGTTGTATCCGGCCGCTACGAGCAGTACTTC. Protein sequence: CSVVSGRYEQYF.

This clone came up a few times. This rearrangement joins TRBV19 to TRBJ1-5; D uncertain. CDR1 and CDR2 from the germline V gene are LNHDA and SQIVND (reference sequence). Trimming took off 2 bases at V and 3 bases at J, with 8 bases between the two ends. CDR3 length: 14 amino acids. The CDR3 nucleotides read TGTGCCAGTAGTATACGAGCCTACAATCAGCCCCAGCATTTT. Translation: CASSIRAYNQPQHF.

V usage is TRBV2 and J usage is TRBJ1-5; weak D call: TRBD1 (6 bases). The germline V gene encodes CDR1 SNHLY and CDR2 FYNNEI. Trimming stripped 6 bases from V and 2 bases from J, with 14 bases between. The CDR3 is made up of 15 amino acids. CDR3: CASSSRGLGNQPQHF. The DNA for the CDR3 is TGTGCCAGCAGCAGCAGGGGATTGGGCAATCAGCCCCAGCATTTT.

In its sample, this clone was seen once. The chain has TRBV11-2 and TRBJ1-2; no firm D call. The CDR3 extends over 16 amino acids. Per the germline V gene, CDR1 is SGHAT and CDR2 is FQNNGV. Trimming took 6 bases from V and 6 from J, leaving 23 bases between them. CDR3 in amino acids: CASRLLRGPHWHGYTF. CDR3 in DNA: TGTGCCAGCAGACTGCTACGAGGACCCCATTGGCATGGCTACACCTTC. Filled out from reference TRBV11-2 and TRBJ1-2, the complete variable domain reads EAGVAQSPRYKIIEKRQSVAFWCNPISGHATLYWYQQILGQGPKLLIQFQNNGVVDDSQLPKDRFSAERLKGVDSTLKIQPAKLEDSAVYLCASRLLRGPHWHGYTFGSGTRLTVV.

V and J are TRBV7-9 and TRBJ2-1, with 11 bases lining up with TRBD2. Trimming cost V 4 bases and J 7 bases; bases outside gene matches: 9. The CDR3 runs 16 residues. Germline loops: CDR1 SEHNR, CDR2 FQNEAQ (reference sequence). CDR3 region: CASSSQLAGAWNEQFF. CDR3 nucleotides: TGTGCCAGCAGCTCACAACTAGCGGGGGCGTGGAATGAGCAGTTCTTC.

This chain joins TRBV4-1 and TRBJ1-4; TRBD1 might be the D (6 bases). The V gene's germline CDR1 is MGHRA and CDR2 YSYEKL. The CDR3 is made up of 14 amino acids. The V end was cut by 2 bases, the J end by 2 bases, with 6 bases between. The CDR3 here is CASSQTGTNEKLFF. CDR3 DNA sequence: TGCGCCAGCAGCCAAACAGGGACTAATGAAAAACTGTTTTTT.

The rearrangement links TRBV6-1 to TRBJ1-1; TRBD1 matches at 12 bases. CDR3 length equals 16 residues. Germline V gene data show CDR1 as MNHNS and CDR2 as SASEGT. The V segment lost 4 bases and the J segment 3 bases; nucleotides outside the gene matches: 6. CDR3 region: CASSVGQGAYDTEAFF. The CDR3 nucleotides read TGTGCCAGCAGTGTGGGACAGGGGGCTTACGACACTGAAGCTTTCTTT.

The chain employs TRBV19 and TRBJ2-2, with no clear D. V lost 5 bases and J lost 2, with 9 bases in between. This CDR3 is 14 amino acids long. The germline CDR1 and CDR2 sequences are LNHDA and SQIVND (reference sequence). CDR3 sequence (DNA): TGTGCCAGTAGTCCGATTGACAACACCGGGGAGCTGTTTTTT. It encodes CASSPIDNTGELFF. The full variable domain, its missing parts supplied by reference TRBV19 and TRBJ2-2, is DGGITQSPKYLFRKEGQNVTLSCEQNLNHDAMYWYRQDPGQGLRLIYYSQIVNDFQKGDIAEGYSVSREKKESFPLTVTSAQKNPTAFYLCASSPIDNTGELFFGEGSRLTVL.

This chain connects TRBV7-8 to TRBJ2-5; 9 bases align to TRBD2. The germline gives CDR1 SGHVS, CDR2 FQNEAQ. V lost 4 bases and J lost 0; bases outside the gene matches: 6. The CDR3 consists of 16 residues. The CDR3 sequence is CASSYLAGAYQETQYF. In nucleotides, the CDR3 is TGTGCCAGCAGCTACTTAGCGGGGGCCTACCAAGAGACCCAGTACTTC.

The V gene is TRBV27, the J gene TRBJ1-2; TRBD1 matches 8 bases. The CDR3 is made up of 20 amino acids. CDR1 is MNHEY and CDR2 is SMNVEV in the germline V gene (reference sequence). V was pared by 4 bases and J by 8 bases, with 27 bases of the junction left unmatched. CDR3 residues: CASSSIAGGTGPSRTGGYTF. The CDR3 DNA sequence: TGTGCCAGCAGTTCTATAGCGGGAGGGACAGGTCCGAGTCGAACGGGAGGCTACACCTTC.

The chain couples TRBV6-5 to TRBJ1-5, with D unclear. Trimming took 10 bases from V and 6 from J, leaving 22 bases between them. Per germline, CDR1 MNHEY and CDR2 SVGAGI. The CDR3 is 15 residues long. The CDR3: CATTPPGGFGQPQHF. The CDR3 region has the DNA TGTGCCACCACCCCACCCGGTGGATTCGGTCAGCCCCAGCATTTT.

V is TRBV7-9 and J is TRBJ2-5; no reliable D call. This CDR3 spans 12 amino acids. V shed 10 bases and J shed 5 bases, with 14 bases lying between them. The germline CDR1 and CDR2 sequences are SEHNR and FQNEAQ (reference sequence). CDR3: CATHAGRETQYF. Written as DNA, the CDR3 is TGTGCCACGCACGCAGGCCGGGAGACCCAGTACTTC. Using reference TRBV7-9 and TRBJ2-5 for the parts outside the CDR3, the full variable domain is DTGVSQNPRHKITKRGQNVTFRCDPISEHNRLYWYRQTLGQGPEFLTYFQNEAQLEKSRLLSDRFSAERPKGSFSTLEIQRTEQGDSAMYLCATHAGRETQYFGPGTRLLVL.

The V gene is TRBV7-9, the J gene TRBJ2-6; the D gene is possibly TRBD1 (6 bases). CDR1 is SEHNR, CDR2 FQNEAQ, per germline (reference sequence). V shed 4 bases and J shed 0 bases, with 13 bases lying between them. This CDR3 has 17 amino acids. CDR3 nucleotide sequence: TGTGCCAGCAGCTCCCTACAGGGAAGCTCTGGGGCCAACGTCCTGACTTTC. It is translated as CASSSLQGSSGANVLTF.

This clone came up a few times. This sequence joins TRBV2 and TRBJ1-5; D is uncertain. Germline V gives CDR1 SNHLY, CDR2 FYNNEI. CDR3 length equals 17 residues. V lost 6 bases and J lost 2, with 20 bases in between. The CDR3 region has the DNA TGTGCCAGCAGGACATTGAGGACGGCCATGGGCAATCAGCCCCAGCATTTT. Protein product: CASRTLRTAMGNQPQHF.

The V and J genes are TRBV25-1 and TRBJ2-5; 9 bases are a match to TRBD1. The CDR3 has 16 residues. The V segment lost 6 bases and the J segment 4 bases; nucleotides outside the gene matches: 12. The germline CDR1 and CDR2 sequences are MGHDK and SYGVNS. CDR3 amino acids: CASSEGDREAGETQYF. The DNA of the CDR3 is TGTGCCAGCAGCGAGGGGGACAGGGAAGCCGGAGAGACCCAGTACTTC.

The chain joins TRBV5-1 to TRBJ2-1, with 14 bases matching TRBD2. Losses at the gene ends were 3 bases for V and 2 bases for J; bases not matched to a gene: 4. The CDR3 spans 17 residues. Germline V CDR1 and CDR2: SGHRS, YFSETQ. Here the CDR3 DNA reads TGCGCCAGCAGCTCCTCGACTAGCGGGGGGGCCTACAATGAGCAGTTCTTC. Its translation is CASSSSTSGGAYNEQFF.

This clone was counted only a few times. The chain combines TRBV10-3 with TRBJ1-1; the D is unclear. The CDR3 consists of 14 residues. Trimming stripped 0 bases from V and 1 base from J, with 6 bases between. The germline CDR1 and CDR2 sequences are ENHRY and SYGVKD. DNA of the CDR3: TGTGCCATCAGTGAGTCGCTAGGGAACACTGAAGCTTTCTTT. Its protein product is CAISESLGNTEAFF.